Below, 14 T cell receptor beta chains from the same sample are listed, as sequenced in a study of cytomegalovirus exposure and HLA in healthy donors. Primers included in the PCR were 60 Vbeta and 13 Jbeta primers. The data were produced by immunoSEQ multiplex PCR, yet TCRdb's version contains in-frame clones alone and is incomplete. The repertoire consists of 130,000 or so clones, with approximately 85% occurring once and the leading ten covering roughly 6.7%. The sequenced material came from PBMCs. Receptors were obtained from a woman in her thirties in good health and CMV-seropositive.

V usage is TRBV5-1 and J usage is TRBJ1-1, with D perhaps matching TRBD1 (6 bases). In germline, CDR1 is SGHRS, CDR2 YFSETQ. The CDR3 extends over 15 amino acids. V was trimmed by 0 bases and J by 1 base, leaving 10 bases between them. CDR3 region: CASSLDPQGNTEAFF. The DNA of the CDR3 is TGCGCCAGCAGCTTGGACCCACAGGGGAACACTGAAGCTTTCTTT.

The V gene is TRBV9, the J gene TRBJ1-3; maybe TRBD1 (5 bases). The CDR3 has 17 amino acids. V gave up 4 bases and J gave up 3 bases, with 20 bases separating them. The germline V gene encodes CDR1 SGDLS and CDR2 YYNGEE. DNA of the CDR3: TGTGCCAGCAGCCCCGTTCAGGGCAGGTTTTTTGGAAACACCATATATTTT. Protein sequence: CASSPVQGRFFGNTIYF.

V usage is TRBV6-1 and J usage is TRBJ1-5, with 7 bases lining up with TRBD1. The germline CDR1 and CDR2 sequences are MNHNS and SASEGT. The J segment lost 5 bases and the V segment lost 7 bases, leaving 8 bases of the junction unmatched. The CDR3 consists of 14 residues. CDR3 DNA sequence: TGTGCCAGCACTCCCTCTACAGGGGATCAGCCCCAGCATTTT. Protein sequence: CASTPSTGDQPQHF.

This chain joins TRBV10-3 and TRBJ2-2; D is possibly TRBD1 (6 bases). The germline V gene encodes CDR1 ENHRY and CDR2 SYGVKD. Deletions cut 6 bases from V and 5 bases from J, with 13 bases between. The length of the CDR3 is 14 residues. The CDR3 is CAIRPRGETGELFF. CDR3 coding DNA: TGTGCCATCAGACCCAGGGGAGAGACCGGGGAGCTGTTTTTT.

The chain combines TRBV19 with TRBJ1-4, with unresolved D. The CDR3 consists of 16 residues. CDR1 LNHDA and CDR2 SQIVND come from the germline V gene (reference sequence). V lost 9 bases and J lost 6, with 23 bases in between. This chain's CDR3 is CARPLPTPGLDEKLFF. DNA for the CDR3: TGTGCCAGGCCTCTACCTACTCCGGGTCTCGATGAAAAACTGTTTTTT. The variable domain in full, completed from reference TRBV19 and TRBJ1-4, reads DGGITQSPKYLFRKEGQNVTLSCEQNLNHDAMYWYRQDPGQGLRLIYYSQIVNDFQKGDIAEGYSVSREKKESFPLTVTSAQKNPTAFYLCARPLPTPGLDEKLFFGSGTQLSVL.

The chain links TRBV6-1 to TRBJ2-1, with 10 positions matching TRBD2. This CDR3 spans 16 amino acids. The junction had 3 bases not matched to a gene; V was cut back by 4 bases and J by 0 bases. Per germline, CDR1 MNHNS and CDR2 SASEGT. DNA for the CDR3: TGTGCCAGCAGTGCTGGGACTAGCGTCTCCTACAATGAGCAGTTCTTC. It encodes CASSAGTSVSYNEQFF.

J is TRBJ2-7 and V is TRBV30, with D possibly being TRBD1 (5 bases). V lost 4 bases and J lost 6, with 13 bases in between. The germline CDR1 and CDR2 sequences are GTSNPN and SVGIG (reference sequence). The CDR3 length is 12 residues. The CDR3 DNA reads TGTGCCTGGACCAGGGCAGAATCCGAGCAGTACTTC. It yields the protein CAWTRAESEQYF.

The V call is TRBV10-3, the J call TRBJ1-1; the D gene is possibly TRBD1 (6 bases). In germline, CDR1 is ENHRY, CDR2 SYGVKD. The CDR3 covers 17 residues. CDR3 nucleotide sequence: TGTGCTACCAGGGGAAGGAACCATTCGTCGATGAACACTGAAGCTTTCTTT. Encoded protein: CATRGRNHSSMNTEAFF.

The chain links TRBV6-1 to TRBJ1-1; no clear D. The CDR3 covers 11 residues. With 4 bases removed from V and 7 bases from J, the gap between germline ends came to 7 bases. The germline gives CDR1 MNHNS, CDR2 SASEGT. The chain's CDR3 is CASSGAFEAFF. In DNA form, the CDR3 reads TGTGCCAGCAGTGGGGCCTTTGAAGCTTTCTTT.

CDR3 sequence reads: CSAMGSGRNIYEQYF. The DNA for the CDR3 is TGCAGCGCAATGGGCAGCGGGAGGAATATCTACGAGCAGTACTTC. The rearrangement joins TRBV29-1 to TRBJ2-7; TRBD2 aligns across 9 bases. The V gene's germline CDR1 is SQVTM and CDR2 ANQGSEA. CDR3 size: 15 residues. J gave up 3 bases and V 7 bases, and 13 bases lay outside the gene matches.

The V and J genes are TRBV2 and TRBJ2-7; D call uncertain. V was clipped by 6 bases and J by 8 bases, with 14 bases between them. This CDR3 has 12 amino acids. The germline V gene encodes CDR1 SNHLY and CDR2 FYNNEI. The CDR3 spells CASRASPSKQYF. CDR3 nucleotides: TGTGCCAGCAGAGCTTCCCCGAGTAAGCAGTACTTC.

This rearrangement joins TRBV9 to TRBJ2-3; 7 positions agree with TRBD2. This CDR3 is 16 amino acids long. V lost 5 bases, J lost 1 base, and 10 bases stayed unmatched. Germline V CDR1 and CDR2: SGDLS, YYNGEE. Written as DNA, the CDR3 is TGTGCCAGCAGTCTAACCCCTAGCGGAGGCACAGATACGCAGTATTTT. Amino acids: CASSLTPSGGTDTQYF.

J is TRBJ2-7 and V is TRBV28, with no clear D. Per the germline V gene, CDR1 is MDHEN and CDR2 is SYDVKM. The V and J ends lost 1 base and 2 bases respectively, with 9 bases between them. This CDR3 region has 14 residues. The CDR3 loop reads CASSLSLPPYEQYF. The CDR3 DNA reads as TGTGCCAGCAGTTTATCCCTACCCCCCTACGAGCAGTACTTC.

This clone was detected only once. This rearrangement joins TRBV28 to TRBJ1-2; D is perhaps TRBD1 (6 bases). Germline V gives CDR1 MDHEN, CDR2 SYDVKM. The ends were cut back, 5 bases at V and 8 bases at J, with 15 bases in the middle. The CDR3 has 13 residues. CDR3 region: CASSGGGAKGYTF. The CDR3 nucleotides read TGTGCCAGCAGTGGTGGGGGGGCCAAGGGCTACACCTTC.